Each of the 27 T cell receptor beta chains below was sequenced from the same sample in a study of blood T cell repertoires in COVID-19. The protocol was immunoSEQ multiplex PCR, while the TCRdb copy is restricted to in-frame clones and leaves out a portion. This sample has 60,000 or so clones, with just under 80% found just once. Sequencing was performed on peripheral blood. The receptor source for this set is a human donor in a cohort sampled during active COVID-19.

The V gene is TRBV29-1, the J gene TRBJ2-1; a possible D gene is TRBD2 (5 bases). The CDR3 runs 13 residues. Germline V CDR1 and CDR2: SQVTM, ANQGSEA. V lost 8 bases and J lost 4, with 15 bases in between. DNA for the CDR3: TGCAGCCTCGGGGTGGGAAGATACAATGAGCAGTTCTTC. The encoded protein is CSLGVGRYNEQFF.

The chain joins TRBV9 to TRBJ2-7, with 9 bases lining up with TRBD1. Germline values: CDR1 SGDLS, CDR2 YYNGEE. This CDR3 contains 15 residues. Trimming at V came to 0 bases and at J to 6 bases, leaving 7 bases not matched to a gene. The CDR3 coding sequence is TGTGCCAGCAGCGTAGATGGACAGGGGACTGGCGAGCAGTACTTC. This codes for CASSVDGQGTGEQYF.

The DNA for the CDR3 is TGTGCCAGCTCACCACCGAGAGGGACAGGGGGCACGAACACTGAAGCTTTCTTT. This gives the protein CASSPPRGTGGTNTEAFF. This chain connects TRBV18 to TRBJ1-1, with 12 bases lining up with TRBD1. The V gene end was trimmed by 0 bases and the J gene end by 1 base; junction bases not matched to a gene: 6. Germline-derived CDR1 and CDR2 are KGHSH and LQKENI. The length of the CDR3 is 18 residues.

This chain joins TRBV30 and TRBJ1-4; TRBD1 aligns across 9 bases. Germline-derived CDR1 and CDR2 are GTSNPN and SVGIG (reference sequence). Trimming took 0 bases from V and 7 from J; bases not matched to a gene: 3. The CDR3 length is 14 residues. This CDR3 is CAWSVQGAGEKLFF. The CDR3 coding sequence is TGTGCCTGGAGTGTACAGGGGGCCGGTGAAAAACTGTTTTTT.

This clone was seen only a few times. The CDR3 here is CASTAYQETQYF. The CDR3 nucleotides read TGTGCCAGCACTGCGTACCAAGAGACCCAGTACTTC. This sequence joins TRBV2 and TRBJ2-5, with D unclear. The germline CDR1 and CDR2 sequences are SNHLY and FYNNEI. CDR3 length equals 12 residues. V gave up 7 bases and J gave up 0 bases, with 6 bases separating them.

The rearrangement links TRBV29-1 to TRBJ2-2, with 8 bases aligning to TRBD2. This CDR3 contains 16 residues. CDR1 is SQVTM and CDR2 is ANQGSEA in the germline V gene. Trimming at V came to 5 bases and at J to 3 bases, leaving 11 bases not matched to a gene. For the CDR3, the DNA is TGCAGCGTTTTGCGGGGGGTCGGTTCGGACACCGGGGAGCTGTTTTTT. This encodes CSVLRGVGSDTGELFF.

V gene TRBV6-6 combines with J gene TRBJ1-3, with D perhaps matching TRBD1 (6 bases). V was clipped by 6 bases and J by 4 bases, with 13 bases between them. Germline V gene lookup returns CDR1 MNHNY and CDR2 SVGAGI (reference sequence). The CDR3 has 14 amino acids. CDR3 loop: CASSVTGRGNTIYF. The CDR3 coding sequence is TGTGCCAGCAGCGTCACAGGGAGAGGAAACACCATATATTTT.

The chain couples TRBV27 to TRBJ1-5; D remains ambiguous. The germline V gene has CDR1 MNHEY and CDR2 SMNVEV (reference sequence). V gave up 4 bases and J gave up 9 bases, with 10 bases separating them. The CDR3 consists of 12 residues. Here the CDR3 DNA reads TGTGCCAGCAGTTCAAGCCGGGGGCCCCAGCATTTT. Its protein is CASSSSRGPQHF.

The gene calls are TRBV7-2 and TRBJ2-5, with TRBD2 matching over 8 bases. Per germline, CDR1 SGHTA and CDR2 FQGNSA. The J segment lost 7 bases and the V segment lost 2 bases, leaving 9 bases of the junction unmatched. The CDR3 runs to 15 residues. The chain's CDR3 is CASSLRGVAGSTQYF. The CDR3 bases are TGTGCCAGCAGCTTACGGGGGGTAGCGGGGTCGACCCAGTACTTC.

The chain joins TRBV3-1 (or the pseudogene TRBV3-2) to TRBJ2-5; 8 positions match TRBD2. CDR3 length equals 16 residues. Germline CDR1 is LGHDT and CDR2 is YNNKEL (reference sequence). With V trimmed by 1 base and J by 2 bases, 6 bases remained unmatched. DNA of the CDR3: TGTGCCAGCAGCCAAGGAGGCGGGAGGTTACAAGAGACCCAGTACTTC. It translates to CASSQGGGRLQETQYF.

The V and J genes are TRBV7-8 and TRBJ2-7; D is perhaps TRBD2 (7 bases). In germline, CDR1 is SGHVS, CDR2 FQNEAQ. The length of the CDR3 is 18 residues. The V end was cut by 3 bases, the J end by 0 bases, with 21 bases between. The CDR3 sequence: CASSLSGGLSLSSYEQYF. The DNA for the CDR3 is TGTGCCAGCAGCTTGTCCGGGGGGCTGTCCCTTAGCTCCTACGAGCAGTACTTC.

The V call is TRBV11-3, the J call TRBJ1-5, with D possibly being TRBD1 (5 bases). The CDR3 spans 16 residues. The V end was cut by 5 bases, the J end by 0 bases, with 14 bases between. Germline V gene data show CDR1 as SGHNT and CDR2 as YENEEA. Here the CDR3 DNA reads TGTGCCAGCAGCCGCCGACAGTTGTATAGCAATCAGCCCCAGCATTTT. Protein: CASSRRQLYSNQPQHF.

This clone was seen only a few times. J is TRBJ2-5 and V is TRBV7-7, with D tentatively TRBD2 (7 bases). The CDR3 sequence is 16 residues long. Per the germline V gene, CDR1 is SSHAT and CDR2 is FNYEAQ (reference sequence). V was cut by 1 base and J by 2 bases, with 14 bases left in between. Here the CDR3 reads CASSLGLRGGQETQYF. The CDR3 DNA is TGTGCCAGCAGCTTAGGACTAAGGGGGGGGCAAGAGACCCAGTACTTC.

This chain links TRBV6-1 with TRBJ1-6; tentatively, D is TRBD1 (6 bases). This CDR3 has 15 amino acids. Germline CDR1 and CDR2: MNHNS and SASEGT. Trimming removed 0 bases at V and 10 bases at J, with 13 bases between. DNA for the CDR3: TGTGCCAGCAGTGAAGCGGGGGCGATCGGCTCACCCCTCCACTTT. Translated, it gives CASSEAGAIGSPLHF.

The chain combines TRBV11-2 with TRBJ2-7; 12 bases match TRBD2. Germline values: CDR1 SGHAT, CDR2 FQNNGV. The CDR3 totals 16 residues. V lost 3 bases to trimming and J lost 1 base; unmatched junction nucleotides: 4. CDR3 in DNA: TGTGCCAGCAGCTTGACTAGCGGGGGACGGTCCTACGAGCAGTACTTC. Its protein is CASSLTSGGRSYEQYF.

This clone turned up a few times. This chain uses TRBV19 with TRBJ1-1; the match to TRBD1 covers 7 bases. CDR1 and CDR2 (germline): LNHDA, SQIVND (reference sequence). Trimming took 9 bases from V and 1 from J; bases not matched to a gene: 8. This CDR3 comprises 14 residues. CDR3 sequence reads: CASRRQGKNTEAFF. CDR3 DNA: TGTGCCAGCAGACGACAGGGAAAGAACACTGAAGCTTTCTTT.

V gene TRBV12-3 or TRBV12-4 combines with J gene TRBJ2-7; tentative D call: TRBD2 (5 bases). The CDR3 consists of 13 residues. Trimming stripped 4 bases from V and 5 bases from J, with 12 bases between. The CDR3 loop reads CASSWFTGNEQYF. The CDR3 nucleotides read TGTGCCAGCAGTTGGTTTACGGGGAACGAGCAGTACTTC.

The gene calls are TRBV5-1 and TRBJ1-1; TRBD1 might be the D (5 bases). This CDR3 spans 13 amino acids. Germline assignment: CDR1 SGHRS and CDR2 YFSETQ. V was clipped by 0 bases and J by 5 bases, with 8 bases between them. This CDR3 reads CASSLGTKTEAFF. As DNA, the CDR3 is TGCGCCAGCAGCTTGGGGACAAAAACTGAAGCTTTCTTT.

This clone was recorded many times. V and J are TRBV24-1 and TRBJ1-3, with D tentatively TRBD1 (5 bases). The CDR3 spans 13 residues. With 5 bases removed from V and 3 bases from J, the gap between germline ends came to 7 bases. Per germline, CDR1 KGHDR and CDR2 SFDVKD. CDR3 in amino acids: CATSARVGNTIYF. The CDR3 DNA follows: TGTGCCACCAGTGCCAGGGTTGGAAACACCATATATTTT.

This chain joins TRBV11-3 and TRBJ1-6, with D unclear. Germline loops: CDR1 SGHNT, CDR2 YENEEA. The CDR3 spans 15 residues. Deletions cut 0 bases from V and 11 bases from J, with 14 bases between. The CDR3 protein is CASSLDGMRNPPLHF. The CDR3 coding sequence is TGTGCCAGCAGCTTAGACGGGATGCGAAATCCACCCCTCCACTTT.

The rearrangement joins TRBV9 to TRBJ2-3; D not resolved. The CDR3 is 13 amino acids. CDR1 is SGDLS, CDR2 YYNGEE, per germline. The V gene lost 2 bases and the J gene lost 1 base, with 5 bases spanning the gap. The CDR3 nucleotides read TGTGCCAGCAGCGTCTATGGCACAGATACGCAGTATTTT. It translates to CASSVYGTDTQYF. Full variable domain (outside the CDR3, taken from reference TRBV9 and TRBJ2-3): DSGVTQTPKHLITATGQRVTLRCSPRSGDLSVYWYQQSLDQGLQFLIQYYNGEERAKGNILERFSAQQFPDLHSELNLSSLELGDSALYFCASSVYGTDTQYFGPGTRLTVL.

The rearrangement links TRBV5-1 to TRBJ1-1; maybe TRBD1 (5 bases). This CDR3 is built from 15 residues. From germline, CDR1 is SGHRS and CDR2 YFSETQ. V was pared by 1 base and J by 2 bases, with 12 bases between. The CDR3 loop reads CASSLTGRANTEAFF. Written as DNA, the CDR3 is TGCGCCAGCAGCTTGACCGGCAGGGCCAACACTGAAGCTTTCTTT.

This clone was counted only a few times. The rearrangement joins TRBV7-9 to TRBJ1-6, with 7 positions matching TRBD1. Unmatched junction bases numbered 12, after V lost 5 bases and J lost 8 bases. The CDR3 is made up of 16 amino acids. Germline V gene lookup returns CDR1 SEHNR and CDR2 FQNEAQ (reference sequence). The CDR3 bases are TGTGCCAGCAGCCCAGGGGGACAGCGCACAGATTCACCCCTCCACTTT. Protein sequence: CASSPGGQRTDSPLHF. Variable domain in full (rest from reference TRBV7-9 and TRBJ1-6): DTGVSQNPRHKITKRGQNVTFRCDPISEHNRLYWYRQTLGQGPEFLTYFQNEAQLEKSRLLSDRFSAERPKGSFSTLEIQRTEQGDSAMYLCASSPGGQRTDSPLHFGNGTRLTVT.

V and J are TRBV2 and TRBJ1-3; D may be TRBD1 (5 bases). V gave up 6 bases and J gave up 2 bases, with 11 bases separating them. Per the germline V gene, CDR1 is SNHLY and CDR2 is FYNNEI. The CDR3 length is 14 residues. The CDR3 DNA sequence: TGTGCCAGCAGCGCCAGGGTCCCTGGAAACACCATATATTTT. Protein sequence: CASSARVPGNTIYF.

The chain has TRBV6-1 and TRBJ2-3; weak D call: TRBD1 (6 bases). The CDR3 consists of 16 residues. Germline CDR1 MNHNS, CDR2 SASEGT. Trimming shortened V by 4 bases and J by 0 bases, and 14 bases separated the two germline ends. In nucleotides, the CDR3 is TGTGCCAGCAGTGTTGACAGGCGATCTAGCACAGATACGCAGTATTTT. Amino acids: CASSVDRRSSTDTQYF.

V gene TRBV12-5 combines with J gene TRBJ1-2; 7 bases line up with TRBD1. Per germline, CDR1 LGHNT and CDR2 FRNRAP. The junction had 0 bases not matched to a gene; V was cut back by 6 bases and J by 2 bases. The CDR3 contains 12 residues. The CDR3 sequence is CASGTGNYGYTF. In DNA, the CDR3 is TGTGCTAGTGGGACAGGGAACTATGGCTACACCTTC. Drawing the rest from reference TRBV12-5 and TRBJ1-2, the complete variable domain is DARVTQTPRHKVTEMGQEVTMRCQPILGHNTVFWYRQTMMQGLELLAYFRNRAPLDDSGMPKDRFSAEMPDATLATLKIQPSEPRDSAVYFCASGTGNYGYTFGSGTRLTVV.

The V call is TRBV11-3, the J call TRBJ2-1; a weak D match, TRBD2 (5 bases). Trimming cost V 5 bases and J 6 bases, with 20 bases left between them. The CDR3 runs 16 residues. Germline lookup yields CDR1 SGHNT and CDR2 YENEEA. Here the CDR3 reads CASSKDLPAIGNEQFF. CDR3 nucleotides: TGTGCCAGCAGCAAGGACTTGCCTGCCATCGGCAATGAGCAGTTCTTC.